Shown below are 2 T cell receptor beta chains from a single sample sequenced in a study of vaccination and CD4 T cells after COVID-19. Indicated treatment: approximately 10-day PBMC culture with coronavirus spike peptide pools or control peptides (ViraFEST assay). Antigens of these TCRs are unknown. The Oncomine TCR Beta short-read assay was what sequenced the DNA obtained from cultured CD4+ T cells. TCRdb called the PCR reads again in MiXCR, with one record for every CDR3 protein. The sample records over 10,000 distinct CDR3 sequences, about 72% being singletons. Sequences were obtained from CD4+ T cells from blood, cultured in vitro. The receptors were gathered from a human donor who had recovered from COVID-19.

The chain joins TRBV24-1 to TRBJ1-5; TRBD1 might be the D (5 bases). The CDR3 covers 15 residues. CDR1 and CDR2 (germline): KGHDR, SFDVKD. Trimming removed 4 bases at V and 6 bases at J, with 15 bases between. The CDR3 here is CATSEGPRGRQPQHF. In DNA, the CDR3 is TGTGCCACCAGTGAGGGACCCCGAGGGCGTCAGCCCCAGCATTTT.

This chain links TRBV6-2 or TRBV6-3 with TRBJ2-7, with 7 bases that match TRBD1. V trimming: 5 bases; J trimming: 5 bases; junction bases outside the gene matches: 21. This CDR3 contains 18 residues. Germline V gene sequence: CDR1 MNHEY, CDR2 SVGEGT. The CDR3 region is CASSVTGFKIPSLHEQYF. The CDR3 bases are TGTGCCAGCAGTGTGACAGGGTTCAAAATTCCCTCACTACACGAGCAGTACTTC.